Shown below are 32 T cell receptor beta chains from a single sample sequenced in a study of shared clonotypes between healthy human individuals. Sequenced by immunoSEQ multiplex PCR; TCRdb stores in-frame clones only, minus some. The repertoire consists of 850,000 to 1,100,000 clones, with around three quarters occurring once and the leading ten covering 0.85% to 1%. Material for sequencing was memory CD4+ T cells from PBMCs. Specified subset: CD45RA-negative fraction. Receptors were obtained from a man aged 18 to 30 in good health. Some clones in this sample may be carry-over from other donors' samples.

The chain carries TRBV29-1 and TRBJ2-7; D possibly matches TRBD1 or TRBD2 (5 bases each). Germline V gene data show CDR1 as SQVTM and CDR2 as ANQGSEA. The V end lost 4 bases, the J end lost 4 bases, and 23 bases lay between the germline ends. The CDR3 is made up of 16 amino acids. CDR3 DNA sequence: TGCAGCGTTGCCGGGTTAGCCGGGACCACGGAGTACGAGCAGTACTTC. It codes for CSVAGLAGTTEYEQYF.

The rearrangement joins TRBV2 to TRBJ2-5; D uncertain. The DNA matches TRBJ2-7 better at its end, which makes the J call doubtful. The CDR3 sequence is 14 residues long. The V gene's germline CDR1 is SNHLY and CDR2 FYNNEI. The CDR3 spells CASFRLLRTYEQYF. CDR3 bases: TGTGCCAGCTTTCGGTTGCTAAGGACCTACGAGCAGTACTTC.

The J gene is TRBJ2-3, the V gene TRBV6-5; tentatively, D is TRBD2 (5 bases). V gave up 6 bases and J gave up 2 bases, with 12 bases separating them. Germline V gene data show CDR1 as MNHEY and CDR2 as SVGAGI. The CDR3 extends over 14 amino acids. The CDR3 DNA is TGTGCCAGCAGGCAAGCGGTCCTCACAGATACGCAGTATTTT. Translating it yields CASRQAVLTDTQYF.

Concerning this clone: This may stem from a read error, because a much larger clone lies one nucleotide away. The CDR3 DNA follows: TGTGCCAGCAGTGCAGATAACTATGGCTACACCTTC. The encoded protein is CASSADNYGYTF. V is TRBV6-1 and J is TRBJ1-2; D unresolved. The CDR3 has 12 residues. V dropped 4 bases and J dropped 1 base, with 4 bases sitting between them. Germline lookup yields CDR1 MNHNS and CDR2 SASEGT.

The chain joins TRBV15 to TRBJ2-3; TRBD1 might be the D (5 bases). The CDR3 is 12 residues long. Germline CDR1 reads LNHNV; CDR2 reads YYDKDF (reference sequence). V dropped 5 bases and J dropped 8 bases, with 11 bases sitting between them. In nucleotides, the CDR3 is TGTGCCACCAGCCCCGGACAAGTTACGCAGTATTTT. Its translation is CATSPGQVTQYF. Full variable domain (remainder filled in from reference TRBV15 and TRBJ2-3): DAMVIQNPRYQVTQFGKPVTLSCSQTLNHNVMYWYQQKSSQAPKLLFHYYDKDFNNEADTPDNFQSRRPNTSFCFLDIRSPGLGDTAMYLCATSPGQVTQYFGPGTRLTVL.

The chain joins TRBV7-6 to TRBJ2-1, with a tentative D call TRBD1 (6 bases). This CDR3 has 17 residues. Trimming took off 1 base at V and 6 bases at J, with 19 bases between the two ends. Germline V gene sequence: CDR1 SGHVS, CDR2 FNYEAQ. DNA for the CDR3: TGTGCCAGCAGCTTAGGCAGGGGCCGGTCACCGAGCAATGAGCAGTTCTTC. Its translation is CASSLGRGRSPSNEQFF.

The CDR3 spells CASSQGLASNEQFF. DNA of the CDR3: TGTGCCAGCAGTCAAGGACTAGCGTCCAATGAGCAGTTCTTC. The chain employs TRBV6-1 and TRBJ2-1, with 9 bases lining up with TRBD2. CDR3 length equals 14 residues. V shed 5 bases and J 6 bases; nucleotides not matched to a gene: 5. CDR1 and CDR2 (germline): MNHNS, SASEGT.

V and J are TRBV5-5 and TRBJ2-7; 7 nucleotides align to TRBD1. The CDR3 covers 14 residues. Germline CDR1 SGHKS, CDR2 YYEKEE (reference sequence). V trimming: 4 bases; J trimming: 9 bases; junction bases outside the gene matches: 13. CDR3 nucleotide sequence: TGTGCCAGCAGCCCCGAGGGACCGGCAGGGGGGCAGTACTTC. Its protein product is CASSPEGPAGGQYF.

The gene calls are TRBV7-2 and TRBJ1-5; D ambiguous. From germline, CDR1 is SGHTA and CDR2 FQGNSA. Trimming left V 2 bases short and J 6 bases short, with 11 bases between. The CDR3 sequence is 14 residues long. CDR3 nucleotides: TGTGCCAGCAGCTTATCTTTTGAGGGTCAGCCCCAGCATTTT. It is translated as CASSLSFEGQPQHF.

The V gene is TRBV11-3, the J gene TRBJ2-1; TRBD2 matches 14 bases. The ends lost 5 bases at V and 5 bases at J; junction bases unmatched: 2. CDR3 length equals 15 residues. CDR1 SGHNT and CDR2 YENEEA come from the germline V gene. CDR3 DNA: TGTGCCAGCAGCCCGGGACTAGCGGGAGACAATGAGCAGTTCTTC. This encodes CASSPGLAGDNEQFF.

The chain links TRBV5-1 to TRBJ2-5; tentative D call: TRBD2 (6 bases). This CDR3 comprises 15 residues. Trimming stripped 0 bases from V and 5 bases from J, with 14 bases between. From germline, CDR1 is SGHRS and CDR2 YFSETQ. This CDR3 is CASSLGLGREETQYF. The CDR3 DNA reads TGCGCCAGCAGCTTGGGACTAGGCCGGGAGGAGACCCAGTACTTC. The full variable domain, completed using reference TRBV5-1 and TRBJ2-5, is KAGVTQTPRYLIKTRGQQVTLSCSPISGHRSVSWYQQTPGQGLQFLFEYFSETQRNKGNFPGRFSGRQFSNSRSEMNVSTLELGDSALYLCASSLGLGREETQYFGPGTRLLVL.

The V call is TRBV18, the J call TRBJ2-7; 13 nucleotides match TRBD2. The CDR3 sequence is 19 residues long. Germline assignment: CDR1 KGHSH and CDR2 LQKENI. Germline trimming cut 0 bases from V and 4 bases from J; bases unmatched to any gene: 12. The CDR3 here is CASSPPYLGLAGERYEQYF. The CDR3 nucleotides read TGTGCCAGCTCACCACCTTACCTAGGACTAGCGGGAGAGAGGTACGAGCAGTACTTC.

The CDR3 loop reads CASSYSASGYNEQFF. The CDR3, as DNA: TGTGCCAGCAGTTACTCGGCTAGCGGGTACAATGAGCAGTTCTTC. The chain joins TRBV6-6 to TRBJ2-1; TRBD2 agrees at 8 bases. The CDR3 is 15 amino acids. Germline V gives CDR1 MNHNY, CDR2 SVGAGI (reference sequence). Trimming cost V 0 bases and J 4 bases; bases outside gene matches: 2.

In its sample, this clone was seen once. The CDR3 bases are TGTGCCAGCAGCCCCAGGGAGGGGACCCAGTACTTC. It specifies CASSPREGTQYF. The chain joins TRBV7-3 to TRBJ2-5; 7 bases are a match to TRBD2. V gave up 5 bases and J gave up 7 bases; unmatched junction bases: 4. The CDR3 sequence is 12 residues long. Germline CDR1 is SGHTA and CDR2 is FQGTGA.

The V call is TRBV4-1, the J call TRBJ2-1; 13 bases fit TRBD2. Germline CDR1 is MGHRA and CDR2 is YSYEKL. V trimming: 1 base; J trimming: 6 bases; junction bases outside the gene matches: 9. The CDR3 has 18 residues. The CDR3: CASSQVALGLAGRNEQFF. As DNA, the CDR3 is TGCGCCAGCAGCCAAGTAGCCCTGGGACTAGCGGGACGCAATGAGCAGTTCTTC.

The chain employs TRBV25-1 and TRBJ2-1, with TRBD2 matching over 7 bases. Germline-derived CDR1 and CDR2 are MGHDK and SYGVNS. Trimming removed 3 bases from V and 1 base from J; junction bases left unmatched: 6. CDR3 length equals 16 residues. The DNA of the CDR3 is TGTGCCAGCAGTGATGGCGGACTAGAATCCTACAATGAGCAGTTCTTC. The encoded protein is CASSDGGLESYNEQFF.

This clone was counted between two and nine times. This chain links TRBV27 with TRBJ1-5; D gene uncertain. The CDR3 is 16 amino acids. Germline CDR1 reads MNHEY; CDR2 reads SMNVEV (reference sequence). V was trimmed by 4 bases and J by 2 bases, leaving 15 bases between them. CDR3: CASSSRRVLGNQPQHF. The CDR3 DNA reads TGTGCCAGCAGTTCAAGGCGGGTATTGGGCAATCAGCCCCAGCATTTT.

The chain uses TRBV2 and TRBJ1-2; 8 bases match TRBD1. V shed 6 bases and J 4 bases; nucleotides not matched to a gene: 7. CDR1 and CDR2 from the germline V gene are SNHLY and FYNNEI. This CDR3 contains 14 residues. CDR3 sequence: CASRLDRGIYGYTF. Here the CDR3 DNA reads TGTGCCAGCAGACTTGACAGGGGCATCTATGGCTACACCTTC.

The CDR3 here is CASSDLAGRTIYF. For the CDR3, the DNA is TGTGCCAGCAGTGATCTTGCTGGGCGCACCATATATTTT. The J gene is TRBJ1-3, the V gene TRBV6-1; D is unresolved. The CDR3 is 13 residues long. Trimming cost V 3 bases and J 9 bases, with 12 bases left between them. Per germline, CDR1 MNHNS and CDR2 SASEGT.

This chain uses TRBV5-1 with TRBJ2-3, with D tentatively TRBD2 (6 bases). The CDR3 length is 12 residues. Trimming took off 4 bases at V and 4 bases at J, with 7 bases between the two ends. Germline V gene data show CDR1 as SGHRS and CDR2 as YFSETQ. This chain's CDR3 is CASSRDSDTQYF. In DNA form, the CDR3 reads TGCGCCAGCAGCAGGGACTCAGATACGCAGTATTTT.

The rearrangement uses TRBV27 and TRBJ1-2; D is unresolved. The CDR3 is 14 amino acids. V shed 4 bases and J shed 4 bases, with 13 bases lying between them. Germline V gene lookup returns CDR1 MNHEY and CDR2 SMNVEV (reference sequence). The CDR3 coding sequence is TGTGCCAGCAGTTGGGCTCCACGGTCCTATGGCTACACCTTC. Its translation is CASSWAPRSYGYTF.

V and J are TRBV7-9 and TRBJ2-7, with D possibly matching TRBD1 (5 bases). This CDR3 has 12 residues. The germline V gene encodes CDR1 SEHNR and CDR2 FQNEAQ (reference sequence). V dropped 1 base and J dropped 7 bases, with 8 bases sitting between them. This chain's CDR3 is CASSLGRTEQYF. Written as DNA, the CDR3 is TGTGCCAGCAGCTTAGGAAGGACAGAGCAGTACTTC.

The genes are TRBV30 and TRBJ2-3; perhaps TRBD1 as D (5 bases). This CDR3 is built from 16 residues. Per germline, CDR1 GTSNPN and CDR2 SVGIG (reference sequence). V shed 0 bases and J shed 2 bases, with 15 bases lying between them. The CDR3 DNA reads as TGTGCCTGGAGTGTAGGCTCAGGGCCAGACACAGATACGCAGTATTTT. Translating gives CAWSVGSGPDTDTQYF.

The genes are TRBV13 and TRBJ2-2; D call uncertain. The CDR3 is made up of 11 amino acids. Per germline, CDR1 PRHDT and CDR2 FYEKMQ (reference sequence). Trimming pared 6 bases from V and 7 bases from J, leaving 6 bases between. In nucleotides, the CDR3 is TGTGCCAGCAGTCGAGGCGGGGAGCTGTTTTTT. Encoded protein: CASSRGGELFF.

J is TRBJ1-1 and V is TRBV7-9, with TRBD1 matching over 11 bases. This CDR3 region has 15 residues. Germline loops: CDR1 SEHNR, CDR2 FQNEAQ (reference sequence). V lost 4 bases, J lost 7 bases, and 8 bases stayed unmatched. CDR3 in amino acids: CASSSTGQGAIEAFF. The DNA for the CDR3 is TGTGCCAGCAGCTCGACTGGACAGGGGGCGATTGAAGCTTTCTTT. The full variable domain, rest sourced from reference TRBV7-9 and TRBJ1-1, is DTGVSQNPRHKITKRGQNVTFRCDPISEHNRLYWYRQTLGQGPEFLTYFQNEAQLEKSRLLSDRFSAERPKGSFSTLEIQRTEQGDSAMYLCASSSTGQGAIEAFFGQGTRLTVV.

The chain has TRBV12-5 and TRBJ1-2, with TRBD1 identical over 10 bases. J was trimmed by 6 bases and V by 6 bases; bases with no gene match: 4. The CDR3 extends over 13 amino acids. Germline CDR1 reads LGHNT; CDR2 reads FRNRAP. The CDR3 DNA sequence: TGTGCTAGTGGGGGACAGGGGTCGGATGGCTACACCTTC. It translates to CASGGQGSDGYTF.

The gene calls are TRBV18 and TRBJ2-5; 7 bases fit TRBD1. The assigned J gene may be wrong: the sequence end matches TRBJ2-7 better. The V gene's germline CDR1 is KGHSH and CDR2 LQKENI. This CDR3 region has 14 residues. The CDR3 bases are TGTGCCAGCTCACCTGGGACAGCCTCCTACGAGCAGTACTTC. Translated: CASSPGTASYEQYF.

The chain employs TRBV10-3 and TRBJ2-7; D possibly corresponds to TRBD2 (6 bases). Germline loops: CDR1 ENHRY, CDR2 SYGVKD. This CDR3 spans 14 amino acids. V was shortened by 10 bases and J by 4 bases, with 20 bases between the two germline ends. The CDR3 protein is CASEPGGSKYEQYF. The CDR3 region has the DNA TGTGCCAGCGAACCTGGGGGGTCAAAATACGAGCAGTACTTC.

The genes are TRBV10-3 and TRBJ1-1; D gene uncertain. This CDR3 region has 16 residues. Germline V gene lookup returns CDR1 ENHRY and CDR2 SYGVKD. With 3 bases removed from V and 0 bases from J, the gap between germline ends came to 14 bases. CDR3: CAISDREAALNTEAFF. The CDR3, as DNA: TGTGCCATCAGTGACCGGGAGGCGGCTTTGAACACTGAAGCTTTCTTT.

CDR3 coding DNA: TGCGCCAGCAGCTTGACATATTACAATGAGCAGTTCTTC. Protein product: CASSLTYYNEQFF. V and J are TRBV5-1 and TRBJ2-1; D gene uncertain. Germline loops: CDR1 SGHRS, CDR2 YFSETQ. The CDR3 totals 13 residues. V was cut by 1 base and J by 4 bases, with 6 bases left in between.

The chain recombines TRBV28 with TRBJ1-1, with unresolved D. The CDR3 sequence is 13 residues long. CDR1 MDHEN and CDR2 SYDVKM come from the germline V gene. V was shortened by 7 bases and J by 4 bases, with 13 bases between the two germline ends. CDR3 loop: CASKGGPGTEAFF. The CDR3 nucleotides read TGTGCCAGCAAAGGCGGGCCGGGCACTGAAGCTTTCTTT.

The sample holds one count of this clone. This rearrangement joins TRBV6-1 to TRBJ1-2, with 10 bases identical to TRBD1. The germline V gene encodes CDR1 MNHNS and CDR2 SASEGT. The CDR3 covers 16 residues. V shed 4 bases, J shed 4 bases, and the junction held 9 bases outside the gene matches. This CDR3 is CASSVPDRGLAYGYTF. The CDR3 bases are TGTGCCAGCAGTGTCCCTGACAGGGGGCTTGCCTATGGCTACACCTTC.